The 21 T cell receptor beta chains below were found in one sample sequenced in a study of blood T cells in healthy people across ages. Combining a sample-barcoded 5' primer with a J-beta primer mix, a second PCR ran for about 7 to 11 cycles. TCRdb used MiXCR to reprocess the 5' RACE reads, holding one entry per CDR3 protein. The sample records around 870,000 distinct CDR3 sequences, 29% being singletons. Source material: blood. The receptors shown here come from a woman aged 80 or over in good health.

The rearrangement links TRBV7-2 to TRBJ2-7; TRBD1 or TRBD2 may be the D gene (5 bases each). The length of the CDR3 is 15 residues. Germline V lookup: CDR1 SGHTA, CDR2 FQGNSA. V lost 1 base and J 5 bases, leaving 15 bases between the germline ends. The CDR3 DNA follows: TGTGCCAGCAGCTTAGAGGGTTGGGGGACCCACGAGCAGTACTTC. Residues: CASSLEGWGTHEQYF. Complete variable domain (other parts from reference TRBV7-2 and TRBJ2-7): GAGVSQSPSNKVTEKGKDVELRCDPISGHTALYWYRQSLGQGLEFLIYFQGNSAPDKSGLPSDRFSAERTGGSVSTLTIQRTQQEDSAVYLCASSLEGWGTHEQYFGPGTRLTVT.

The CDR3 coding sequence is TGTGCCAGCAGCACGACTAGCGGGGGGAACACCGGGGAGCTGTTTTTT. Translating it yields CASSTTSGGNTGELFF. The chain uses TRBV7-2 and TRBJ2-2; 12 nucleotides agree with TRBD2. Trimming cost V 5 bases and J 1 base; bases outside gene matches: 2. Germline values: CDR1 SGHTA, CDR2 FQGNSA. The CDR3 has 16 residues.

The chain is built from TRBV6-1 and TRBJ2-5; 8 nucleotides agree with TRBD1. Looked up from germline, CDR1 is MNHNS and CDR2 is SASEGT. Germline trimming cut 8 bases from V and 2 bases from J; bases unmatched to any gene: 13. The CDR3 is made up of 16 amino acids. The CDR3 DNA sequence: TGTGCCAGCCAGTGGACAGGGAATCAACCTCAAGAGACCCAGTACTTC. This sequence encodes CASQWTGNQPQETQYF.

The CDR3 spells CSVSRDSAFTSYNEQYF. The DNA of the CDR3 is TGCAGCGTTTCTCGGGACTCAGCCTTCACCTCCTACAATGAGCAGTACTTC. The V call is TRBV29-1, the J call TRBJ2-1; weak D call: TRBD2 (6 bases). Gene TRBJ2-7 matches the end of the DNA better, so the J call may be wrong. The CDR3 is 17 residues long. The germline gives CDR1 SQVTM, CDR2 ANQGSEA.

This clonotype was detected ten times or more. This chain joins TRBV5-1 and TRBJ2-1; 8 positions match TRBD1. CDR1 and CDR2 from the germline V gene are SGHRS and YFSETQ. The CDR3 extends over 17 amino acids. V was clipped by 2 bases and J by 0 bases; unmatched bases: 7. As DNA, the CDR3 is TGCGCCAGCAGCTTTACAGGGGGTGGGAGCTCCTACAATGAGCAGTTCTTC. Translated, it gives CASSFTGGGSSYNEQFF.

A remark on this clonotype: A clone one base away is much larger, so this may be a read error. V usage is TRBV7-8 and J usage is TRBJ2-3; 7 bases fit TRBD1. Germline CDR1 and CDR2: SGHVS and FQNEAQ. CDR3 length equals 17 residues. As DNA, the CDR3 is TGTGCCTGCAGCTCAGGGGGAACAGGGATTCGCACAGATACGCAGTATTTT. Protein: CACSSGGTGIRTDTQYF.

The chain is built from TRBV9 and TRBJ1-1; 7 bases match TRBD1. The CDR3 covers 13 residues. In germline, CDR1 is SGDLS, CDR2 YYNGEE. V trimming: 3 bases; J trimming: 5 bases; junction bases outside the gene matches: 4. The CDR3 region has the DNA TGTGCCAGCAGCGGACACAGGGGTACTGAAGCTTTCTTT. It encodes CASSGHRGTEAFF.

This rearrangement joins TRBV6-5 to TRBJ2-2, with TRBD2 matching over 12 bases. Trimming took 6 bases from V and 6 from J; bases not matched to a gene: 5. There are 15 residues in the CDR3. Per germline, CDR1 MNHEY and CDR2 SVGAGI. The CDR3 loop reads CASRRLAGAAGELFF. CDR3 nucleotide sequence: TGTGCCAGCAGACGACTAGCGGGGGCCGCCGGGGAGCTGTTTTTT.

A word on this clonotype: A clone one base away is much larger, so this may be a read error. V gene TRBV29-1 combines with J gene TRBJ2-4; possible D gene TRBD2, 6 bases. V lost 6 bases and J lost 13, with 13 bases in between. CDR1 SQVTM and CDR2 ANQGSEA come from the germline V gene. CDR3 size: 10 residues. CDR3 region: CSVGGARQYF. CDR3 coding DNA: TGCAGCGTCGGAGGGGCGCGGCAGTACTTC.

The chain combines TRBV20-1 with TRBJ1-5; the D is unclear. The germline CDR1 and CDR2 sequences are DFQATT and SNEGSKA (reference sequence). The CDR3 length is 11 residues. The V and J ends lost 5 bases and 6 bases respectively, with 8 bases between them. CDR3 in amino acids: CSAAPGQPQHF. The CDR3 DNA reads TGCAGTGCTGCGCCGGGTCAGCCCCAGCATTTT.

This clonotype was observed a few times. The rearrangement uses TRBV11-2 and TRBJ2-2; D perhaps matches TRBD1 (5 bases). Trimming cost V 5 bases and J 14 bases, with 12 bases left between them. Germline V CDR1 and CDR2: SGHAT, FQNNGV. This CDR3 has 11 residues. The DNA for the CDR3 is TGTGCCAGCAGCCCCGACAGTGGCCTGTTTTTT. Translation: CASSPDSGLFF.

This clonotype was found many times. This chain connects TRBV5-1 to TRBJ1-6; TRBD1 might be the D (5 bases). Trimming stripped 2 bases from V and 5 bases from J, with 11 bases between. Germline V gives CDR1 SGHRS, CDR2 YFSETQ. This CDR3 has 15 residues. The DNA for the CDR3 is TGCGCCAGCAGCTTCGGCCAGGGTAATAATTCACCCCTCCACTTT. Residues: CASSFGQGNNSPLHF.

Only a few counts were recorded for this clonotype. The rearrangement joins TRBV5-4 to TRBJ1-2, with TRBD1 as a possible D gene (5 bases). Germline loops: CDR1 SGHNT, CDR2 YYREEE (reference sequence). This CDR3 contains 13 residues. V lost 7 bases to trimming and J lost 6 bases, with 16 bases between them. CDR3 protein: CASSRPGVNGYTF. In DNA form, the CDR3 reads TGTGCCAGCTCACGTCCGGGGGTAAATGGCTACACCTTC.

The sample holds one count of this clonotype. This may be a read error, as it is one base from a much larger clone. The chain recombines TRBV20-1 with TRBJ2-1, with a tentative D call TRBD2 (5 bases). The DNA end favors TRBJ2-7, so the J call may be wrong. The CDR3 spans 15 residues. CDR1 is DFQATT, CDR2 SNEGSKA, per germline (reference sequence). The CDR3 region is CSALAPASSYNEQYF. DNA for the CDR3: TGCAGTGCCCTAGCCCCGGCAAGCTCCTACAATGAGCAGTACTTC.

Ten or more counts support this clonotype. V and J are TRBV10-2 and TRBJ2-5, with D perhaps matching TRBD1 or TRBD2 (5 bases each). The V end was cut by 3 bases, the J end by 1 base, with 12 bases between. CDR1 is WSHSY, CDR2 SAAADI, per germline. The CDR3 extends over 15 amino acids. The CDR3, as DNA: TGCGCCAGCAGTGATTATGGGGGAATCCAAGAGACCCAGTACTTC. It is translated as CASSDYGGIQETQYF.

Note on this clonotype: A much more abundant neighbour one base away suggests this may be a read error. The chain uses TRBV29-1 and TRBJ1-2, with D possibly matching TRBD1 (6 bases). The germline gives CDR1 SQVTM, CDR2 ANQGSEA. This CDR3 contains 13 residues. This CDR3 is CGAGRGPTEGYTF. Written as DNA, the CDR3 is TGCGGCGCCGGACGGGGGCCTACGGAAGGCTACACCTTC.

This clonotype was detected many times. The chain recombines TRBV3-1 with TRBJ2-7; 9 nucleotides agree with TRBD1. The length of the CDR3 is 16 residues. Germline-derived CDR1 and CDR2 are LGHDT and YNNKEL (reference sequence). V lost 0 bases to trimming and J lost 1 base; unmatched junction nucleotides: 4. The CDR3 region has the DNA TGTGCCAGCAGCCAAGATAAAGGACAGGGGTCCTACGAGCAGTACTTC. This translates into CASSQDKGQGSYEQYF.

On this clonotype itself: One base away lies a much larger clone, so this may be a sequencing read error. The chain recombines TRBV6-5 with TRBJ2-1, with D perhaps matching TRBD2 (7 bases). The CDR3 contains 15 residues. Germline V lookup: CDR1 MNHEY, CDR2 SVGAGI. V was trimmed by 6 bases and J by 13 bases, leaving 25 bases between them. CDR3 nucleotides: TGTGCCAGCAGGCGTCTAGGGGGGGGACAAGAGACCCAGTTCTTC. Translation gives CASRRLGGGQETQFF.

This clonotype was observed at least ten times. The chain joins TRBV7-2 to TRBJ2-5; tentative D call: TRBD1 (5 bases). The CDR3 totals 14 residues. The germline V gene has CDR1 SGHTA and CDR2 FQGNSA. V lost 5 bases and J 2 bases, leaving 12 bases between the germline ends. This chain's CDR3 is CASSRGRLQETQYF. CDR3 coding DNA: TGTGCCAGCAGCAGGGGCCGGCTGCAAGAGACCCAGTACTTC.

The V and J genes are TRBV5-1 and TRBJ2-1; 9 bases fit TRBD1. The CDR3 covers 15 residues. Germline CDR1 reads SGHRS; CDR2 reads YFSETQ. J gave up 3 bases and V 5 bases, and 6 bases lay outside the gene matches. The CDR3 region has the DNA TGCGCCAGCAGTTCCGGGACAGGGCTCTACAATGAGCAGTTCTTC. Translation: CASSSGTGLYNEQFF.

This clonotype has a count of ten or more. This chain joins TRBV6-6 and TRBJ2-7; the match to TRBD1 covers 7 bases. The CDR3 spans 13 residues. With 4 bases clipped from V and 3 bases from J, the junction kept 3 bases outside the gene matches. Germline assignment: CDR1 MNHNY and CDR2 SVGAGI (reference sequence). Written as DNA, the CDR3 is TGTGCCAGCAGTTTGACAGGGAACTACGAGCAGTACTTC. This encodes CASSLTGNYEQYF.